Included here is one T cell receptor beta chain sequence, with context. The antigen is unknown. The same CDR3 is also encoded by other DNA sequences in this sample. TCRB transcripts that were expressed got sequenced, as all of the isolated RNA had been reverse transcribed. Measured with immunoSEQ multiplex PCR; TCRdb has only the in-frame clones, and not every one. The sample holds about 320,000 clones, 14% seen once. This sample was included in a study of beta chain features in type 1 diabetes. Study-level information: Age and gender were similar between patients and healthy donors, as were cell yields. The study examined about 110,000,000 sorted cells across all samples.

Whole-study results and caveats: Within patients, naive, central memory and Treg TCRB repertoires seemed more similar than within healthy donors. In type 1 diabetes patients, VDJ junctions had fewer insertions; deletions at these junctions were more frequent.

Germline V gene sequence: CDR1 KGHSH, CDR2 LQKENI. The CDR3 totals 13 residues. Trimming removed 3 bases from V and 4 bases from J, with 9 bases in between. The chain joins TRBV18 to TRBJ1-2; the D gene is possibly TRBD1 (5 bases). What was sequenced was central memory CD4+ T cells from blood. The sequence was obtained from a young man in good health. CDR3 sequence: CASSPPGTYGYTF. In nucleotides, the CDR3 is TGTGCCAGCTCACCTCCCGGGACCTATGGCTACACCTTC.